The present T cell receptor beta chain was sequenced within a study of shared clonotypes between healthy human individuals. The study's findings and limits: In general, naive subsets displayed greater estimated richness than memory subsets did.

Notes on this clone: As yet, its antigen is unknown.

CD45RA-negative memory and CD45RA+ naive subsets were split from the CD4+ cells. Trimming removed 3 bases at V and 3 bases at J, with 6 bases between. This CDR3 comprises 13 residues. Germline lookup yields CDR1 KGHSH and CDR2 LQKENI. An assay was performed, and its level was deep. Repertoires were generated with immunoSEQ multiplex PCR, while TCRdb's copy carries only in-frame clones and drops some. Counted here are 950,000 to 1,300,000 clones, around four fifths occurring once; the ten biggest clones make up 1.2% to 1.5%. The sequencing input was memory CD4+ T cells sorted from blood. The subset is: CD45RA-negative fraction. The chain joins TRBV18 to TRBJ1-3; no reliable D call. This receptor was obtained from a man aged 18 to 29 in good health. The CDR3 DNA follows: TGTGCCAGCTCACCTAACATTGGAAACACCATATATTTT. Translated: CASSPNIGNTIYF.